The 18 T cell receptor beta chains below were found in one sample sequenced in a study of T cells expressing NK-cell markers. With the 5' RACE reads reprocessed, TCRdb shows one record per CDR3 protein and no DNA. The listing records under 500,000 distinct CDR3 sequences. Sequencing input: blood T cells: a sorted CD56 or NKG2C T cell subset, CD4+ or CD8+ T cells, or bulk PBMC T cells (not recorded which). The receptors shown here come from a woman aged 18-69 years in good health.

This CDR3 reads CASSPAAGIQGTGELFF. The chain couples TRBV11-2 to TRBJ2-2; TCRdb gives TRBD1 as the D gene, but with no DNA this cannot be confirmed. Germline CDR1 reads SGHAT; CDR2 reads FQNNGV. The CDR3 consists of 17 residues.

The gene calls are TRBV20-1 and TRBJ2-7. Germline V gene sequence: CDR1 DFQATT, CDR2 SNEGSKA (reference sequence). CDR3 size: 13 residues. CDR3: CSADGETSYEQYF.

The V gene is TRBV5-4, the J gene TRBJ1-2; TCRdb's assignment of TRBD1 cannot be checked, as there is no DNA. The CDR3 is made up of 14 amino acids. CDR1 SGHNT and CDR2 YYREEE come from the germline V gene (reference sequence). This chain's CDR3 is CASSLGQGQDGYTF.

The rearrangement links TRBV20-1 to TRBJ2-2; lacking DNA, the TRBD2 call made by TCRdb goes unchecked. Germline CDR1 and CDR2: DFQATT and SNEGSKA (reference sequence). CDR3 length: 15 residues. This CDR3 is CSARIPAGGTGELFF.

This chain connects TRBV11-2 to TRBJ2-5; there is no DNA to check the TCRdb D call of TRBD2. The CDR3 length is 19 residues. CDR1 is SGHAT and CDR2 is FQNNGV in the germline V gene. The CDR3 protein is CASSLDLTSVRPGAETQYF. Full variable domain (remainder filled in from reference TRBV11-2 and TRBJ2-5): EAGVAQSPRYKIIEKRQSVAFWCNPISGHATLYWYQQILGQGPKLLIQFQNNGVVDDSQLPKDRFSAERLKGVDSTLKIQPAKLEDSAVYLCASSLDLTSVRPGAETQYFGPGTRLLVL.

This sequence joins TRBV20-1 and TRBJ2-4; TCRdb's D call of TRBD1 is untestable without DNA. CDR3 length: 12 amino acids. The germline V gene has CDR1 DFQATT and CDR2 SNEGSKA (reference sequence). The CDR3 loop reads CSASAGAGIQYF.

The V call is TRBV20-1, the J call TRBJ2-5; no DNA is available, so the TRBD1 call from TCRdb remains unchecked. The CDR3 spans 15 residues. Germline assignment: CDR1 DFQATT and CDR2 SNEGSKA (reference sequence). The CDR3 sequence: CSARGDPGSLETQYF.

V is TRBV7-9 and J is TRBJ1-4; TCRdb lists TRBD1, though no DNA is available to test this call. This CDR3 spans 16 amino acids. CDR1 and CDR2 (germline): SEHNR, FQNEAQ (reference sequence). The CDR3 reads CASTLYPGRQNEKLFF.

The chain has TRBV7-9 and TRBJ2-2. Germline CDR1 and CDR2: SEHNR and FQNEAQ (reference sequence). This CDR3 contains 16 residues. Here the CDR3 reads CASRREGNSNTGELFF.

The CDR3 spells CSALDPGRARTDTQYF. The chain has TRBV20-1 and TRBJ2-3; TCRdb designates TRBD2, a call that cannot be tested without DNA. The length of the CDR3 is 16 residues. Germline-derived CDR1 and CDR2 are DFQATT and SNEGSKA (reference sequence).

V and J are TRBV4-3 and TRBJ1-6; the D gene TCRdb calls, TRBD1, cannot be checked with no DNA. The CDR3 loop spans 15 amino acids. Germline-derived CDR1 and CDR2 are LGHNA and YSLEER. The CDR3 here is CASSQDRGLNSPLHF.

The chain joins TRBV28 to TRBJ2-1; TCRdb names TRBD2, which stays unverified in the absence of DNA. The germline CDR1 and CDR2 sequences are MDHEN and SYDVKM. CDR3 size: 17 residues. The CDR3 sequence: CASSLWRGGTSHNEQFF.

V usage is TRBV15 and J usage is TRBJ2-1; TCRdb calls TRBD2, which cannot be checked without DNA. This CDR3 is 17 amino acids long. CDR1 is LNHNV, CDR2 YYDKDF, per germline (reference sequence). The CDR3 loop is CATSRVTKGLAYNEQFF.

The rearrangement joins TRBV6-1 to TRBJ1-4; as DNA is missing, the TRBD1 call by TCRdb cannot be tested. CDR1 is MNHNS and CDR2 is SASEGT in the germline V gene. The CDR3 contains 16 residues. The chain's CDR3 is CASTRRGTPLNEKLFF.

The CDR3 protein is CSVTSGQHYNEQFF. V and J are TRBV20-1 and TRBJ2-1; TCRdb calls TRBD1, which cannot be checked without DNA. Germline loops: CDR1 DFQATT, CDR2 SNEGSKA (reference sequence). The CDR3 has 14 residues.

The chain employs TRBV18 and TRBJ2-7; checking the TCRdb D call of TRBD2 is not possible without DNA. The CDR3 is made up of 16 amino acids. Germline V gene sequence: CDR1 KGHSH, CDR2 LQKENI. The CDR3 loop is CASSPPALAGPYEQYF.

The CDR3 spells CASSHRGNTGELFF. The rearrangement links TRBV3-1 to TRBJ2-2; TCRdb's D call, TRBD1, is unchecked because there is no DNA. Germline CDR1 is LGHDT and CDR2 is YNNKEL (reference sequence). This CDR3 has 14 amino acids.

This chain links TRBV5-1 with TRBJ2-1. This CDR3 spans 14 amino acids. The germline gives CDR1 SGHRS, CDR2 YFSETQ. The CDR3 loop reads CASNLGDSYNEQFF.